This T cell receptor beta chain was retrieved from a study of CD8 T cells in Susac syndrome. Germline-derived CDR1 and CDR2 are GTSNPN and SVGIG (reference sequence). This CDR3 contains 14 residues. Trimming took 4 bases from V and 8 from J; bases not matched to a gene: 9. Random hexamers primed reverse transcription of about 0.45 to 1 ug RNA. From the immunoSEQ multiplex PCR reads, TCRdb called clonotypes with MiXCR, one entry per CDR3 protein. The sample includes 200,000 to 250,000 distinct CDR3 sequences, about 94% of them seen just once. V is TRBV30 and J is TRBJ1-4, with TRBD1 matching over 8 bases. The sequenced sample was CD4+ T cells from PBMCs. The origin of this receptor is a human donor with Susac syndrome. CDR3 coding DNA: TGTGCCTGGAATCCCGACAGGGGTAACGAAAAACTGTTTTTT. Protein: CAWNPDRGNEKLFF.